The T cell receptor (beta chain) under discussion was sequenced for a study of Ad26.COV2.S vaccination and SARS-CoV-2 variants. Study-wide context: The authors gave Ad26.COV2.S intramuscularly, either once or twice 56 days apart.

Study-wide points: People who got the vaccine had more spike-specific TCR breadth than people who got placebo. Vaccinated and placebo-treated recipients had similar non-spike TCR breadth.

The CDR3 covers 16 residues. Treatment noted: around 19 received Ad26.COV2.S at low or high dose, single or two shots; several received placebo; per-sample allocation not given. Material that was analyzed had been drawn on day 63 after the first vaccine or placebo injection. Method: immunoSEQ multiplex PCR; TCRdb's copy keeps in-frame clones and lacks some. The profile shows fewer than 500,000 clones, 90% of them singletons. About this clone itself: Its antigen is currently unknown.

This specimen consisted of peripheral blood, obtained in a trial of Ad26.COV2.S vaccine versus placebo. The sequence was obtained from a person aged 18-60 years who received the Ad26.COV2.S COVID-19 vaccine or a placebo. The J gene is TRBJ2-7, the V gene TRBV21-1; the table's D call TRBD1 went unverified against the DNA. TRBV21-1 is recorded as a pseudogene. The CDR3 region has the DNA TGTGCCAGCAGCAAGTCCGGGACAGAGTGGGCCCTCGAGCAGTACTTC. Its protein product is CASSKSGTEWALEQYF.